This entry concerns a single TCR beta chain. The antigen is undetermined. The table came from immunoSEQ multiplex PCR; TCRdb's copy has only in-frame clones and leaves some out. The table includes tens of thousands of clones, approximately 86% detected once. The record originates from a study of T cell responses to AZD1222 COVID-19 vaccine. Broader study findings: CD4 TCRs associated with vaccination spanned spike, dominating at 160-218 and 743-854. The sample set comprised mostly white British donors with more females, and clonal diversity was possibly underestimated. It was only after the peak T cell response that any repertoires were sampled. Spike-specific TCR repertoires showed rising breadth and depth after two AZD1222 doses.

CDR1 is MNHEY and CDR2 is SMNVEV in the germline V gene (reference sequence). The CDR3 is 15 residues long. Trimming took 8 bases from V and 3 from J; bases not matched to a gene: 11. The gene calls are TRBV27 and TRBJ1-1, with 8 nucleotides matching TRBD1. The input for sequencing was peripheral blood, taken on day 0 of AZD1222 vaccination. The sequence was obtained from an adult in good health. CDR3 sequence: CASGYSGGFDTEAFF. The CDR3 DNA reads TGTGCCAGCGGATATTCAGGGGGCTTTGACACTGAAGCTTTCTTT.